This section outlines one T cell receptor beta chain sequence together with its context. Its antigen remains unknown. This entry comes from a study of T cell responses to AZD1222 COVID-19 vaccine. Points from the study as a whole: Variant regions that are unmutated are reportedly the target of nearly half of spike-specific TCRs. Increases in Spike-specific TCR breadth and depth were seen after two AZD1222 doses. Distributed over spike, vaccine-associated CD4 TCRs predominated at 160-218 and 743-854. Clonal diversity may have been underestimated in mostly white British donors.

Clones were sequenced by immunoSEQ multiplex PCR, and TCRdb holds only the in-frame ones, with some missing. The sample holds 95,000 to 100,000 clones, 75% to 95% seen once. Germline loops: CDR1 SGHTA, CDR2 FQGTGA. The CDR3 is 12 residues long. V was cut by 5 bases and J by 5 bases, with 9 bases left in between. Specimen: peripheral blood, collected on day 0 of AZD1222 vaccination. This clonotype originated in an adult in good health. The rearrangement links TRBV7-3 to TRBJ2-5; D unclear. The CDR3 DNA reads TGTGCCAGCAGCCTCGCCTCTGAGACCCAGTACTTC. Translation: CASSLASETQYF.